This is a list of T cell receptor beta chains from one sample in a study of CD8+ T cells in alopecia areata. Sequenced by immunoSEQ multiplex PCR; TCRdb stores in-frame clones only, minus some. This sample has 30,000 to 35,000 clones, with about 60% found just once. Sequencing was carried out using NKG2D-high CD8+ T cells sorted from blood. The source of these receptors is a human donor with alopecia areata. The CDR3 runs from the conserved cysteine through the conserved F or W. Each record gives: clone size, J gene, D gene, V gene, CDR3 DNA, CDR3 protein. The D gene is left open where the match is weak. Clone size is shown for a subset of rows, as once, few, many or a class of expanded clone.

clone_size: NA; j_call: TRBJ2-1; d_call: NA; v_call: TRBV2; cdr3_nt: TGTGCCAGCAGCTACGATGGGCCGAATGAGCAGTTCTTC; cdr3_aa: CASSYDGPNEQFF
clone_size: NA; j_call: TRBJ2-5; d_call: TRBD1; v_call: TRBV5-1; cdr3_nt: TGCGCCAGCAGCCATCCCCCCGGGACAGCCCAAGAGACCCAGTACTTC; cdr3_aa: CASSHPPGTAQETQYF
clone_size: NA; j_call: TRBJ2-7; d_call: NA; v_call: TRBV7-9; cdr3_nt: TGTGCCAGCAGCTTAGCCAGTAGCTCCTACGAGCAGTACTTC; cdr3_aa: CASSLASSSYEQYF
clone_size: NA; j_call: TRBJ2-2; d_call: NA; v_call: TRBV6-6; cdr3_nt: TGTGCCAGCAGTTACGGCGGGGAGCTGTTTTTT; cdr3_aa: CASSYGGELFF
clone_size: NA; j_call: TRBJ1-6; d_call: TRBD1; v_call: TRBV14; cdr3_nt: TGTGCCAGCAGCAGACAGGGCACTGTATATAATTCACCCCTCCACTTT; cdr3_aa: CASSRQGTVYNSPLHF
clone_size: NA; j_call: TRBJ2-5; d_call: NA; v_call: TRBV6-5; cdr3_nt: TGTGCCACCACGGGGAGCAGGACGGAGACCCAGTACTTC; cdr3_aa: CATTGSRTETQYF
clone_size: NA; j_call: TRBJ2-1; d_call: TRBD2; v_call: TRBV7-2; cdr3_nt: TGTGCCAGCAGCCTATATACTAGCGCGAGTGAGCAGTTCTTC; cdr3_aa: CASSLYTSASEQFF
clone_size: NA; j_call: TRBJ2-1; d_call: TRBD2; v_call: TRBV2; cdr3_nt: TGTGCCATTAGGCCCGCTAGCGGCTCCTACAATGAGCAGTTCTTC; cdr3_aa: CAIRPASGSYNEQFF
clone_size: NA; j_call: TRBJ2-7; d_call: TRBD2; v_call: TRBV29-1; cdr3_nt: TGCAGCGTTGCAGGCGGGAGTGTGTCTTACGAGCAGTACTTC; cdr3_aa: CSVAGGSVSYEQYF
clone_size: NA; j_call: TRBJ1-1; d_call: NA; v_call: TRBV6-5; cdr3_nt: TGTGCCAGCAGCTTCTCCCGGGGGAACACTGAAGCTTTCTTT; cdr3_aa: CASSFSRGNTEAFF
clone_size: NA; j_call: TRBJ2-1; d_call: TRBD2; v_call: TRBV7-9; cdr3_nt: TGTGCCAGCAGCTTACCTGGTGAGACTAGCGGGTTGAATGAGCAGTTCTTC; cdr3_aa: CASSLPGETSGLNEQFF
clone_size: NA; j_call: TRBJ2-3; d_call: NA; v_call: TRBV5-1; cdr3_nt: TGCGCCAGCAGCTTCCCCCCAGCGGACGCGGATACGCAGTATTTT; cdr3_aa: CASSFPPADADTQYF
clone_size: few; j_call: TRBJ2-3; d_call: NA; v_call: TRBV28; cdr3_nt: TGTGCCAGCAGCCCCCGGGCCCCGGGAACAGATACGCAGTATTTT; cdr3_aa: CASSPRAPGTDTQYF
clone_size: NA; j_call: TRBJ1-1; d_call: TRBD1; v_call: TRBV27; cdr3_nt: TGTGCCAGCAGTACAATAGACAGGGGTGAAGCTTTCTTT; cdr3_aa: CASSTIDRGEAFF
clone_size: NA; j_call: TRBJ2-3; d_call: NA; v_call: TRBV7-3; cdr3_nt: TGTGCCAGCAGCTTAGGAGGGGAGGCTACGCAGTATTTT; cdr3_aa: CASSLGGEATQYF
clone_size: few; j_call: TRBJ2-7; d_call: TRBD1; v_call: TRBV28; cdr3_nt: TGTGCCAGCGGACAGGGCCCCTACTACGAGCAGTACTTC; cdr3_aa: CASGQGPYYEQYF
clone_size: NA; j_call: TRBJ2-7; d_call: TRBD1; v_call: TRBV7-9; cdr3_nt: TGTGCCAGCAGCTTAGCTAGGACAGGGGGCCACGAGCAGTACTTC; cdr3_aa: CASSLARTGGHEQYF
clone_size: few; j_call: TRBJ2-5; d_call: TRBD1; v_call: TRBV14; cdr3_nt: TGTGCCAGCAGCCATTTTGGACAGGGAGAGACCCAGTACTTC; cdr3_aa: CASSHFGQGETQYF
clone_size: NA; j_call: TRBJ2-1; d_call: NA; v_call: TRBV27; cdr3_nt: TGTGCCAGCAGTTTGGGGGCCTTATCGATCACGGAGCAGTTCTTC; cdr3_aa: CASSLGALSITEQFF
clone_size: once; j_call: TRBJ1-2; d_call: TRBD1; v_call: TRBV5-6; cdr3_nt: TGTGCCAGCAGTTATGGGACAGGGGCTAACTATGGCTACACCTTC; cdr3_aa: CASSYGTGANYGYTF
clone_size: NA; j_call: TRBJ2-3; d_call: NA; v_call: TRBV4-3; cdr3_nt: TGCGCCAGCAGCCAAGCCACATTCCGGGGGCCCACAGATACGCAGTATTTT; cdr3_aa: CASSQATFRGPTDTQYF
clone_size: NA; j_call: TRBJ1-1; d_call: NA; v_call: TRBV29-1; cdr3_nt: TGCAGCGTTGAAGATGCGGGACCTATGAACACTGAAGCTTTCTTT; cdr3_aa: CSVEDAGPMNTEAFF
clone_size: NA; j_call: TRBJ1-2; d_call: NA; v_call: TRBV29-1; cdr3_nt: TGCAGCGTTGACGACGGCGGCGGTGGCTACACCTTC; cdr3_aa: CSVDDGGGGYTF
clone_size: few; j_call: TRBJ2-4; d_call: NA; v_call: TRBV15; cdr3_nt: TGTGCCACCAAACCGGGGCTACCGCTAGCCAAAAACATTCAGTACTTC; cdr3_aa: CATKPGLPLAKNIQYF
clone_size: NA; j_call: TRBJ2-5; d_call: NA; v_call: TRBV28; cdr3_nt: TGTGCCAGCAGTCTCCCAGCGAGACGGAACCCTCAAGAGACCCAGTACTTC; cdr3_aa: CASSLPARRNPQETQYF
clone_size: NA; j_call: TRBJ1-1; d_call: NA; v_call: TRBV5-1; cdr3_nt: TGCGCCAGCAATGAAGGGGTGAACACTGAAGCTTTCTTT; cdr3_aa: CASNEGVNTEAFF
clone_size: NA; j_call: TRBJ1-2; d_call: NA; v_call: TRBV6-5; cdr3_nt: TGTGCCAGCAGTCCCGACAGGAAGGATGGCTACACCTTC; cdr3_aa: CASSPDRKDGYTF
clone_size: NA; j_call: TRBJ2-3; d_call: TRBD1; v_call: TRBV5-6; cdr3_nt: TGTGCCAGCAGCTTCGGACAGGGGGCTGCAGATACGCAGTATTTT; cdr3_aa: CASSFGQGAADTQYF
clone_size: few; j_call: TRBJ2-1; d_call: NA; v_call: TRBV9; cdr3_nt: TGTGCCAGCAGCGCGGGCCCTCCTAGCACCCTTTACAATGAGCAGTTCTTC; cdr3_aa: CASSAGPPSTLYNEQFF
clone_size: NA; j_call: TRBJ2-7; d_call: NA; v_call: TRBV19; cdr3_nt: TGTGCCAGTAGTATAGGAGGACTAACCTACGAGCAGTACTTC; cdr3_aa: CASSIGGLTYEQYF
clone_size: NA; j_call: TRBJ2-1; d_call: TRBD2; v_call: TRBV13; cdr3_nt: TGTGCCAGCATGCTAGCGGGGGGGCACAATGAGCAGTTCTTC; cdr3_aa: CASMLAGGHNEQFF
clone_size: NA; j_call: TRBJ2-1; d_call: NA; v_call: TRBV7-9; cdr3_nt: TGTGCCAGCAGCCTCGGACCCGGGACTCTCAATGAGCAGTTCTTC; cdr3_aa: CASSLGPGTLNEQFF
clone_size: NA; j_call: TRBJ2-7; d_call: TRBD2; v_call: TRBV7-9; cdr3_nt: TGTGCCAGCAGCCTATTGACTAGCGGGGCCTCCTACGAGCAGTACTTC; cdr3_aa: CASSLLTSGASYEQYF
clone_size: NA; j_call: TRBJ2-2; d_call: NA; v_call: TRBV6-5; cdr3_nt: TGTGCCAGCAGTTATGGGCAGTTAGGCGGGGAGCTGTTTTTT; cdr3_aa: CASSYGQLGGELFF
clone_size: few; j_call: TRBJ2-1; d_call: NA; v_call: TRBV29-1; cdr3_nt: TGCAGCGTTGAGGCCCTCCCGGGTGAGCAGTTCTTC; cdr3_aa: CSVEALPGEQFF
clone_size: NA; j_call: TRBJ1-5; d_call: NA; v_call: TRBV11-2; cdr3_nt: TGTGCCAGCAGCTCAATAGATAGCAATCAGCCCCAGCATTTT; cdr3_aa: CASSSIDSNQPQHF
clone_size: NA; j_call: TRBJ2-1; d_call: NA; v_call: TRBV21-1; cdr3_nt: TGTGCCAGCAGCCCCCAGAAAAGGGGTCACAATGAGCAGTTCTTC; cdr3_aa: CASSPQKRGHNEQFF
clone_size: NA; j_call: TRBJ2-7; d_call: NA; v_call: TRBV18; cdr3_nt: TGTGCCAGCTCCATGGCAGGGAGCGAGCAGTACTTC; cdr3_aa: CASSMAGSEQYF
clone_size: NA; j_call: TRBJ1-6; d_call: NA; v_call: TRBV5-6; cdr3_nt: TGTGCCAGCAGCTTGGGGCAGCTTCGGAGACCCCTCCACTTT; cdr3_aa: CASSLGQLRRPLHF
clone_size: few; j_call: TRBJ2-7; d_call: NA; v_call: TRBV19; cdr3_nt: TGTGCCAGTAGTATAGTCTTGGGAAACGAGCAGTACTTC; cdr3_aa: CASSIVLGNEQYF
clone_size: NA; j_call: TRBJ1-1; d_call: TRBD1; v_call: TRBV4-3; cdr3_nt: TGCGCCAGCAGCCAGGGGGACAGGATGAACACTGAAGCTTTCTTT; cdr3_aa: CASSQGDRMNTEAFF
clone_size: NA; j_call: TRBJ2-3; d_call: NA; v_call: TRBV28; cdr3_nt: TGTGCCAGCAGTTTCGACAGAGACACAGATACGCAGTATTTT; cdr3_aa: CASSFDRDTDTQYF
clone_size: NA; j_call: TRBJ2-7; d_call: NA; v_call: TRBV10-3; cdr3_nt: TGTGCCATCAGTGACCTAAATTCGACAAGATCCTCCTACGAGCAGTACTTC; cdr3_aa: CAISDLNSTRSSYEQYF
clone_size: NA; j_call: TRBJ2-2; d_call: TRBD1; v_call: TRBV5-1; cdr3_nt: TGCGCCAGCAGCCAAAGGGACAGCCCCACCGGGGAGCTGTTTTTT; cdr3_aa: CASSQRDSPTGELFF
clone_size: NA; j_call: TRBJ1-5; d_call: NA; v_call: TRBV5-6; cdr3_nt: TGTGCCAGCAGCTTGGGACCAGGGGAAGGTCAGCCCCAGCATTTT; cdr3_aa: CASSLGPGEGQPQHF
clone_size: NA; j_call: TRBJ2-7; d_call: NA; v_call: TRBV2; cdr3_nt: TGTGCCAGCACAGGGGCTTCCTACGAGCAGTACTTC; cdr3_aa: CASTGASYEQYF
clone_size: NA; j_call: TRBJ2-1; d_call: TRBD1; v_call: TRBV7-8; cdr3_nt: TGTGCCAGCAGCTGGCCTCCGTTCAGTGTCTTGGGGACAGGGTACAATGAGCAGTTCTTC; cdr3_aa: CASSWPPFSVLGTGYNEQFF
clone_size: once; j_call: TRBJ2-5; d_call: NA; v_call: TRBV6-6; cdr3_nt: TGTGCCAGCAGTTATGTCAGGGGCAATCGGGAGACCCAGTACTTC; cdr3_aa: CASSYVRGNRETQYF
clone_size: NA; j_call: TRBJ2-5; d_call: TRBD2; v_call: TRBV27; cdr3_nt: TGTGCCAGCAGAATCCTAGCGGGAGGGAGTAAAGAGACCCAGTACTTC; cdr3_aa: CASRILAGGSKETQYF
clone_size: NA; j_call: TRBJ2-7; d_call: NA; v_call: TRBV27; cdr3_nt: TGTGCCAGCAGTCGGGACGGCCTCTCCTACGAGCAGTACTTC; cdr3_aa: CASSRDGLSYEQYF
clone_size: NA; j_call: TRBJ2-3; d_call: NA; v_call: TRBV7-9; cdr3_nt: TGTGCCAGCAGCCCCCCGGGGAACACAGATACGCAGTATTTT; cdr3_aa: CASSPPGNTDTQYF
clone_size: many; j_call: TRBJ2-5; d_call: TRBD1; v_call: TRBV5-4; cdr3_nt: TGTGCCAGCAGCTTCGCGTACAGGGGTGGCGGGGAGACCCAGTACTTC; cdr3_aa: CASSFAYRGGGETQYF
clone_size: once; j_call: TRBJ2-2; d_call: TRBD2; v_call: TRBV29-1; cdr3_nt: TGCAGCGTTGAAGATCTCCGGGGGGGCCGTACCGGGGAGCTGTTTTTT; cdr3_aa: CSVEDLRGGRTGELFF
clone_size: NA; j_call: TRBJ2-5; d_call: NA; v_call: TRBV6-1; cdr3_nt: TGTGCCAGCAGTGAAAGGGGAAGGGGCCTCAGGACCCAGTACTTC; cdr3_aa: CASSERGRGLRTQYF
clone_size: NA; j_call: TRBJ1-4; d_call: TRBD1; v_call: TRBV5-1; cdr3_nt: TGCGCCAGCAGCTTGGAGGGCCCTAGGACAGGAGTTAATGAAAAACTGTTTTTT; cdr3_aa: CASSLEGPRTGVNEKLFF
clone_size: NA; j_call: TRBJ2-7; d_call: NA; v_call: TRBV7-9; cdr3_nt: TGTGCCAGCACCCCGTTGGGGGACGAGCAGTACTTC; cdr3_aa: CASTPLGDEQYF
clone_size: NA; j_call: TRBJ2-1; d_call: TRBD1; v_call: TRBV7-9; cdr3_nt: TGTGCCAGCCGAATAACGACAGGGGCATGGTACAATGAGCAGTTCTTC; cdr3_aa: CASRITTGAWYNEQFF
clone_size: NA; j_call: TRBJ2-1; d_call: NA; v_call: TRBV19; cdr3_nt: TGTGCCAGTGGGCAGGGGCTTTACGATGAGCAGTTCTTC; cdr3_aa: CASGQGLYDEQFF